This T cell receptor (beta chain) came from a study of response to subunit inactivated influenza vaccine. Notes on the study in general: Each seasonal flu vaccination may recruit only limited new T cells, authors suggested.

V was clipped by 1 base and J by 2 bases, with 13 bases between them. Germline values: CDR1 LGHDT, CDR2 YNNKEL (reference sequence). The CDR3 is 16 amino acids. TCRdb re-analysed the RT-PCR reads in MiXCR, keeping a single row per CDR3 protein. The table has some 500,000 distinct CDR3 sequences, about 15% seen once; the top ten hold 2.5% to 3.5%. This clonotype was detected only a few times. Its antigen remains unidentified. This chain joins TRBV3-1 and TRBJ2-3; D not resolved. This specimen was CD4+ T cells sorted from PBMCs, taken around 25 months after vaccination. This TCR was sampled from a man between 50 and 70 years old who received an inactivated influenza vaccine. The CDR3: CASSQGNKFITDTQYF. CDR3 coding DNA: TGTGCCAGCAGCCAAGGTAACAAGTTCATCACAGATACGCAGTATTTT.